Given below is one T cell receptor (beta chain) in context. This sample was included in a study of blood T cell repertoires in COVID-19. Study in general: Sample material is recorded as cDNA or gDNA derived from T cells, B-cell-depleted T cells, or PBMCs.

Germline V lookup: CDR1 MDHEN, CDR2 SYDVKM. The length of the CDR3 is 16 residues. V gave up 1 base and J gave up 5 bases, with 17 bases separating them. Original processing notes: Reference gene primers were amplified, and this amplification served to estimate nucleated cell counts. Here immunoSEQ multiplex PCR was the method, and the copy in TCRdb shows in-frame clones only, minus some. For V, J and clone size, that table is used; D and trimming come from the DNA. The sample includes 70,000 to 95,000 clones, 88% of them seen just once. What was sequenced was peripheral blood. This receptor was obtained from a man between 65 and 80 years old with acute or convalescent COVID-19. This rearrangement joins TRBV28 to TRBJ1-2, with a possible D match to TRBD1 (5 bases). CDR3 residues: CASSLSQDTRIYGYTF. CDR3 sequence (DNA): TGTGCCAGCAGTTTATCCCAGGACACCCGGATTTATGGCTACACCTTC.